This note documents a single T cell receptor (beta chain) sequence. Its antigen remains unidentified. Trimming stripped 2 bases from V and 3 bases from J, with 14 bases between. Germline V gives CDR1 SNHLY, CDR2 FYNNEI. The CDR3 has 15 residues. This sample is drawn from a study of beta chain features in type 1 diabetes. Study-level results: Any role of HLA type in TCRB rearrangement remained unresolved here.

Isolated RNA was reverse transcribed in full, so expressed TCRB transcripts were sequenced. TCRdb keeps only in-frame clones here, not all; method: immunoSEQ multiplex PCR. This table has 250,000 to 350,000 clones, more than 9.5% appearing once. The sequencing input was naive CD4+ T cells from blood. The chain carries TRBV2 and TRBJ2-7; the D gene is possibly TRBD2 (5 bases). The sequence was collected from a woman aged 25 to 39 in good health. This CDR3 reads CASSEKTFRDYEQYF. The CDR3, as DNA: TGTGCCAGCAGTGAAAAAACTTTTCGGGACTACGAGCAGTACTTC.